The T cell receptor beta chain under discussion was sequenced for a study of monozygotic twins with inflammatory bowel disease. Using the 5' RACE reads, TCRdb records one entry per CDR3 protein without DNA. The specimen's table records 420,000 or so distinct CDR3 sequences. Material for sequencing was blood. The TCR comes from a human donor with ulcerative colitis or Crohn's disease, or a healthy co-twin of an affected twin (not recorded which).

CDR3 amino acids: CASSLVSAQETQYF. The V and J genes are TRBV7-9 and TRBJ2-5; absent DNA, TCRdb's TRBD1 call cannot be checked. CDR3 length: 14 residues. The germline CDR1 and CDR2 sequences are SEHNR and FQNEAQ (reference sequence).